A single sample gave rise to the 26 T cell receptor beta chains below, sequenced in a study of T cell repertoires in cytomegalovirus infection (dated by TCRdb to between 2018 and 2021). The sequencer was an Illumina HiSeq 1500. The public reads were reprocessed in TCRdb via fastp at Q25 and MiXCR, keeping in-frame beta chains. Records with the same CDR3 protein are collapsed into one entry carrying the most frequent genes and DNA. Counted in this sample were under 350,000 distinct CDR3 sequences; 8% to 10% of them appeared once. Approximately 2.3% of the sample goes to the ten largest clones. Sequenced sample: PBMCs. These TCRs come from a human donor in good health (CMV status not recorded). Some clones in this sample may be carry-over from other donors' samples.

This clonotype was seen repeatedly, ten times or more. V gene TRBV27 combines with J gene TRBJ1-5; D gene ambiguous. Per germline, CDR1 MNHEY and CDR2 SMNVEV (reference sequence). The CDR3 extends over 14 amino acids. Trimming shortened V by 6 bases and J by 1 base, and 10 bases separated the two germline ends. The CDR3, as DNA: TGTGCCAGCAGGCCAGGTCCCAGCAATCAGCCCCAGCATTTT. It encodes CASRPGPSNQPQHF.

The chain links TRBV2 to TRBJ2-7; the match to TRBD1 covers 12 bases. V shed 3 bases and J 2 bases; nucleotides not matched to a gene: 14. The CDR3 spans 19 residues. Germline CDR1 and CDR2: SNHLY and FYNNEI. CDR3 bases: TGTGCCAGCAGTGACATCCGGGGGACAGGGGGCACCGCGGCCTACGAGCAGTACTTC. This codes for CASSDIRGTGGTAAYEQYF.

The sample holds many counts of this clonotype. The chain carries TRBV28 and TRBJ1-5; D remains ambiguous. The germline gives CDR1 MDHEN, CDR2 SYDVKM. The CDR3 is 14 amino acids. The germline V and J ends were trimmed by 7 bases and 1 base, with 11 bases remaining between them. The CDR3: CASTGEWSNQPQHF. The DNA for the CDR3 is TGTGCCAGCACCGGAGAATGGAGCAATCAGCCCCAGCATTTT. Full variable domain (remainder filled in from reference TRBV28 and TRBJ1-5): DVKVTQSSRYLVKRTGEKVFLECVQDMDHENMFWYRQDPGLGLRLIYFSYDVKMKEKGDIPEGYSVSREKKERFSLILESASTNQTSMYLCASTGEWSNQPQHFGDGTRLSIL.

In this sample, this clonotype turned up a few times. This chain uses TRBV20-1 with TRBJ1-1; possible D gene TRBD1, 6 bases. Germline V gives CDR1 DFQATT, CDR2 SNEGSKA (reference sequence). V gave up 4 bases and J gave up 1 base, with 13 bases separating them. The CDR3 covers 14 residues. The DNA of the CDR3 is TGCAGTGCTAAGAAAGGGGGGGGGAACACTGAAGCTTTCTTT. Translating it yields CSAKKGGGNTEAFF.

This clonotype appeared many times. J is TRBJ2-2 and V is TRBV6-2 or TRBV6-3; 12 positions agree with TRBD2. Per germline, CDR1 MNHEY and CDR2 SVGEGT. The CDR3 loop spans 16 amino acids. V was clipped by 6 bases and J by 4 bases; unmatched bases: 6. In DNA, the CDR3 is TGTGCCAGCAGCCGAGGACTAGCGGGGTCCACCGGGGAGCTGTTTTTT. Translated, it gives CASSRGLAGSTGELFF.

This clonotype was seen ten or more times. The chain links TRBV6-5 to TRBJ1-2, with TRBD1 as a possible D gene (5 bases). V was trimmed by 0 bases and J by 3 bases, leaving 20 bases between them. This CDR3 region has 18 residues. Germline CDR1 MNHEY, CDR2 SVGAGI. CDR3 amino acids: CASSYSYLAGREDYGYTF. The CDR3 region has the DNA TGTGCCAGCAGTTACTCCTACCTAGCGGGCAGGGAGGACTATGGCTACACCTTC.

In this sample, this clonotype turned up many times. The chain carries TRBV5-4 and TRBJ1-1; D remains ambiguous. The CDR3 is 13 residues long. In germline, CDR1 is SGHNT, CDR2 YYREEE (reference sequence). V shed 1 base and J shed 1 base, with 5 bases lying between them. The CDR3 loop is CASSLTANTEAFF. CDR3 nucleotides: TGTGCCAGCAGCTTGACGGCGAACACTGAAGCTTTCTTT. The entire variable domain, with the rest obtained from reference TRBV5-4 and TRBJ1-1, is as follows: ETGVTQSPTHLIKTRGQQVTLRCSSQSGHNTVSWYQQALGQGPQFIFQYYREEENGRGNFPPRFSGLQFPNYSSELNVNALELDDSALYLCASSLTANTEAFFGQGTRLTVV.

The chain is built from TRBV6-2 or TRBV6-3 and TRBJ1-2, with unresolved D. The CDR3 covers 12 residues. V was trimmed by 6 bases and J by 6 bases, leaving 11 bases between them. Germline lookup yields CDR1 MNHEY and CDR2 SVGEGT. The CDR3: CASSRDSHGYTF. The CDR3 DNA reads TGTGCCAGCAGCCGGGATTCACATGGCTACACCTTC.

This clonotype was seen a few times. The V and J genes are TRBV29-1 and TRBJ2-1, with 8 bases aligning to TRBD2. The CDR3 contains 13 residues. Germline assignment: CDR1 SQVTM and CDR2 ANQGSEA. With V trimmed by 5 bases and J by 4 bases, 4 bases remained unmatched. CDR3 nucleotide sequence: TGCAGCGTTAGAGCTAGCGGGTACAATGAGCAGTTCTTC. This sequence encodes CSVRASGYNEQFF.

At least ten counts were recorded for this clonotype. The gene calls are TRBV20-1 and TRBJ2-2, with no clear D. This CDR3 is 16 amino acids long. Per the germline V gene, CDR1 is DFQATT and CDR2 is SNEGSKA (reference sequence). With 0 bases removed from V and 0 bases from J, the gap between germline ends came to 11 bases. The CDR3 DNA reads as TGCAGTGCTAGAGATTTGCAGAGCCCGAACACCGGGGAGCTGTTTTTT. It translates to CSARDLQSPNTGELFF.

Ten or more counts support this clonotype. J is TRBJ2-4 and V is TRBV20-1; TRBD1 aligns across 10 bases. The CDR3 runs to 13 residues. Germline CDR1 reads DFQATT; CDR2 reads SNEGSKA (reference sequence). Trimming took 5 bases from V and 8 from J; bases not matched to a gene: 6. The CDR3 DNA reads as TGCAGTGCTGGGCGGGACAGGGGATACATTCAGTACTTC. Its translation: CSAGRDRGYIQYF.

This clonotype has ten or more counts. This sequence joins TRBV14 and TRBJ1-2; 7 bases agree with TRBD1. Per germline, CDR1 SGHDN and CDR2 FVKESK. The CDR3 is 15 residues long. J was trimmed by 8 bases and V by 0 bases; bases with no gene match: 9. The CDR3 loop is CASSQEAGQISGYTF. The CDR3 bases are TGTGCCAGCAGCCAAGAGGCGGGACAGATATCCGGCTACACCTTC.

The sample holds many counts of this clonotype. The rearrangement joins TRBV7-2 to TRBJ2-1; unclear D gene. CDR1 is SGHTA and CDR2 is FQGNSA in the germline V gene. Trimming took off 2 bases at V and 4 bases at J, with 12 bases between the two ends. The CDR3 consists of 15 residues. CDR3 sequence reads: CASSLTPLLYNEQFF. In nucleotides, the CDR3 is TGTGCCAGCAGCTTAACTCCTCTGCTTTACAATGAGCAGTTCTTC.

This clonotype occurred many times. The genes are TRBV7-2 and TRBJ2-5; 11 bases line up with TRBD1. This CDR3 is built from 14 residues. V gave up 6 bases and J gave up 2 bases; unmatched junction bases: 2. Germline CDR1 and CDR2: SGHTA and FQGNSA. The CDR3 region is CASRRDRGQETQYF. The CDR3 DNA sequence: TGTGCCAGCAGGAGGGACAGGGGGCAAGAGACCCAGTACTTC.

The chain is built from TRBV29-1 and TRBJ1-3; D remains unclear. CDR3 length: 13 residues. CDR1 and CDR2 (germline): SQVTM, ANQGSEA. The V end lost 4 bases, the J end lost 0 bases, and 7 bases lay between the germline ends. CDR3 sequence: CSVVGSSGNTIYF. The DNA for the CDR3 is TGCAGCGTTGTAGGGTCCTCTGGAAACACCATATATTTT.

This clonotype was seen ten or more times. The rearrangement links TRBV7-8 to TRBJ2-5; 10 nucleotides align to TRBD1. V was clipped by 4 bases and J by 1 base; unmatched bases: 3. CDR1 and CDR2 (germline): SGHVS, FQNEAQ. The CDR3 contains 15 residues. CDR3 nucleotides: TGTGCCAGCAGCTACCGGGACAGGGGCCAAGAGACCCAGTACTTC. It specifies CASSYRDRGQETQYF. Based on the CDR3 plus reference TRBV7-8 and TRBJ2-5, the full variable domain is GAGVSQSPRYKVAKRGQDVALRCDPISGHVSLFWYQQALGQGPEFLTYFQNEAQLDKSGLPSDRFFAERPEGSVSTLKIQRTQQEDSAVYLCASSYRDRGQETQYFGPGTRLLVL.

This clonotype has a count of ten or more. The genes are TRBV6-5 and TRBJ2-2, with a weak D call TRBD2 (6 bases). Between the trimmed V and J ends, which lost 7 bases and 4 bases, there was a span of 22 bases. Germline lookup yields CDR1 MNHEY and CDR2 SVGAGI. The CDR3 runs 17 residues. CDR3 nucleotides: TGTGCCAGCAAACGGGGAGGTTTCGGGGCGAGCACCGGGGAGCTGTTTTTT. Translation gives CASKRGGFGASTGELFF.

The gene calls are TRBV2 and TRBJ1-6; D call uncertain. Germline lookup yields CDR1 SNHLY and CDR2 FYNNEI. The CDR3 loop spans 14 amino acids. V lost 7 bases, J lost 3 bases, and 10 bases lay in between. CDR3 sequence: CASKDGLYNSPLHF. For the CDR3, the DNA is TGTGCCAGCAAGGATGGACTCTATAATTCACCCCTCCACTTT.

This clonotype was detected many times. The J gene is TRBJ2-1, the V gene TRBV7-9; the D gene is possibly TRBD2 (7 bases). CDR1 and CDR2 (germline): SEHNR, FQNEAQ (reference sequence). The CDR3 contains 15 residues. V was shortened by 3 bases and J by 7 bases, with 16 bases between the two germline ends. The CDR3 here is CASSLGGHSMNEQFF. The CDR3 nucleotides read TGTGCCAGCAGCTTGGGGGGGCACTCGATGAATGAGCAGTTCTTC.

The table lists this clonotype with many counts. V gene TRBV28 combines with J gene TRBJ2-3; D is uncertain. The CDR3 runs 14 residues. V lost 5 bases and J 4 bases, leaving 13 bases between the germline ends. Germline V CDR1 and CDR2: MDHEN, SYDVKM. This CDR3 reads CASSLLLMADTQYF. The CDR3 DNA is TGTGCCAGCAGTCTTCTCCTAATGGCAGATACGCAGTATTTT.

This clonotype was counted at least ten times. This chain connects TRBV29-1 to TRBJ1-4; D remains unclear. Germline V gene sequence: CDR1 SQVTM, CDR2 ANQGSEA. The V and J ends lost 3 bases and 12 bases respectively, with 11 bases between them. This CDR3 comprises 11 residues. The CDR3 bases are TGCAGCGTTGACGCGGGAAGCGAACTGTTTTTT. It is translated as CSVDAGSELFF.

The rearrangement joins TRBV4-2 to TRBJ2-5; TRBD2 aligns across 14 bases. Germline V CDR1 and CDR2: LGHNA, YNFKEQ. J was trimmed by 4 bases and V by 3 bases; bases with no gene match: 4. This CDR3 has 16 residues. DNA for the CDR3: TGTGCCAGCAGCCAGAGACTAGCGGGGGGGGGAGAGACCCAGTACTTC. Translating gives CASSQRLAGGGETQYF.

This clonotype was seen at least ten times. This chain connects TRBV7-6 to TRBJ1-1; D is unclear. The V and J ends lost 2 bases and 0 bases respectively, with 10 bases between them. This CDR3 contains 15 residues. The germline CDR1 and CDR2 sequences are SGHVS and FNYEAQ. In nucleotides, the CDR3 is TGTGCCAGCAGCTTAACGGAGGGCTTGAACACTGAAGCTTTCTTT. Protein product: CASSLTEGLNTEAFF.

This clonotype was counted ten times or more. V usage is TRBV12-3 or TRBV12-4 and J usage is TRBJ2-5; a weak D match, TRBD2 (5 bases). V lost 2 bases and J lost 3, with 10 bases in between. This CDR3 contains 14 residues. The CDR3 is CASSLNGKKETQYF. DNA for the CDR3: TGTGCCAGCAGTTTAAACGGGAAGAAAGAGACCCAGTACTTC.

This chain connects TRBV2 to TRBJ2-1, with TRBD1 matching 7 bases. The CDR3 contains 13 residues. Trimming took 5 bases from V and 10 from J; bases not matched to a gene: 8. Germline values: CDR1 SNHLY, CDR2 FYNNEI. The CDR3 DNA is TGTGCCAGCAGTATAGGACAGGTTAACGAGCAGTTCTTC. Translated: CASSIGQVNEQFF.

The chain recombines TRBV6-2 or TRBV6-3 with TRBJ2-1; a possible D gene is TRBD2 (7 bases). Germline V gives CDR1 MNHEY, CDR2 SVGEGT. Trimming removed 0 bases from V and 4 bases from J, with 13 bases in between. The CDR3 loop spans 16 amino acids. The CDR3 DNA reads as TGTGCCAGCAGTTACTCGAGGCGGGGGCCGTACAATGAGCAGTTCTTC. Protein product: CASSYSRRGPYNEQFF.